These 17 T cell receptor beta chains share one sample of origin, sequenced in a study of T cells in Graves' hyperthyroidism and ophthalmopathy. Authors of the study amplified TCR beta CDR3 regions from RNA transcripts. Researchers ran a first-round RT-PCR on the TCR CDR3 using the HTBI primer set. TCRdb re-analysed the multiplex PCR reads in MiXCR, keeping a single row per CDR3 protein. The data contain 300,000 to 350,000 distinct CDR3 sequences, 21% of them singletons. Sequenced: blood. The receptor set was obtained from a woman aged 45-59 years with Graves' hyperthyroidism.

This clonotype was picked up many times. V usage is TRBV29-1 and J usage is TRBJ2-5; D not resolved. In germline, CDR1 is SQVTM, CDR2 ANQGSEA. CDR3 length: 13 amino acids. The V end lost 3 bases, the J end lost 5 bases, and 13 bases lay between the germline ends. The DNA for the CDR3 is TGCAGCGTTGAGTTTCTGGTGGGGGAGACCCAGTACTTC. This encodes CSVEFLVGETQYF.

The chain employs TRBV5-1 and TRBJ2-1; TRBD2 aligns across 7 bases. Germline trimming cut 2 bases from V and 8 bases from J; bases unmatched to any gene: 16. Germline values: CDR1 SGHRS, CDR2 YFSETQ. The CDR3 is 17 amino acids. The CDR3 sequence is CASSFFIVGGKVYEQFF. CDR3 coding DNA: TGCGCCAGCAGCTTTTTTATCGTGGGAGGGAAAGTCTATGAGCAGTTCTTC.

This clonotype was counted a few times. The chain combines TRBV20-1 with TRBJ1-5; TRBD1 aligns across 11 bases. Germline V gene sequence: CDR1 DFQATT, CDR2 SNEGSKA (reference sequence). The CDR3 contains 14 residues. The ends lost 0 bases at V and 8 bases at J; junction bases unmatched: 3. This chain's CDR3 is CSAREGQGGKPQHF. The CDR3 DNA is TGCAGTGCTAGAGAGGGACAGGGGGGAAAGCCCCAGCATTTT.

This clonotype was detected ten times or more. The chain employs TRBV30 and TRBJ2-6, with unresolved D. CDR1 and CDR2 from the germline V gene are GTSNPN and SVGIG (reference sequence). The CDR3 totals 13 residues. Trimming took off 4 bases at V and 0 bases at J, with 4 bases between the two ends. The CDR3 spells CAWTPSGANVLTF. CDR3 bases: TGTGCCTGGACTCCCTCTGGGGCCAACGTCCTGACTTTC.

This clonotype was recorded many times. V gene TRBV5-1 combines with J gene TRBJ1-4; 8 bases align to TRBD1. Germline CDR1 is SGHRS and CDR2 is YFSETQ. Trimming removed 4 bases from V and 8 bases from J; junction bases left unmatched: 7. The CDR3 runs 14 residues. The DNA of the CDR3 is TGCGCCAGCAGCCTACCGGACAGGGCAGAAAAACTGTTTTTT. This translates into CASSLPDRAEKLFF.

The CDR3 loop reads CASSPHFREYEQYF. The CDR3 DNA is TGTGCCAGCAGCCCACACTTCCGCGAATACGAGCAGTACTTC. The rearrangement links TRBV28 to TRBJ2-7; D is ambiguous. The CDR3 has 14 residues. Germline CDR1 MDHEN, CDR2 SYDVKM. The germline V and J ends were trimmed by 6 bases and 4 bases, with 16 bases remaining between them.

This clonotype was observed a few times. The chain joins TRBV5-1 to TRBJ2-1; TRBD2 might be the D (6 bases). Germline assignment: CDR1 SGHRS and CDR2 YFSETQ. V was cut by 4 bases and J by 0 bases, with 11 bases left in between. CDR3 length: 15 residues. The CDR3 sequence is CASSGRDSSYNEQFF. CDR3 nucleotide sequence: TGCGCCAGCAGCGGCCGGGACTCCTCCTACAATGAGCAGTTCTTC.

This clonotype was seen at least ten times. The chain uses TRBV2 and TRBJ2-7; D remains unclear. CDR3 length: 13 amino acids. Germline V gives CDR1 SNHLY, CDR2 FYNNEI. Trimming left V 6 bases short and J 5 bases short, with 14 bases between. DNA for the CDR3: TGTGCCAGCAGGCTCAGTGATGGGAACGAGCAGTACTTC. This gives the protein CASRLSDGNEQYF.

Many counts were recorded for this clonotype. The chain joins TRBV6-1 to TRBJ1-5; the D gene is possibly TRBD1 (6 bases). V lost 7 bases and J lost 6, with 16 bases in between. CDR3 length: 14 residues. Germline V gene data show CDR1 as MNHNS and CDR2 as SASEGT. The CDR3 region is CASMKEGGRQPQHF. The CDR3 DNA reads as TGTGCCAGCATGAAGGAGGGGGGTCGTCAGCCCCAGCATTTT.

This clonotype was counted at least ten times. The chain recombines TRBV6-2 or TRBV6-3 with TRBJ2-7; D possibly corresponds to TRBD2 (5 bases). Germline CDR1 MNHEY, CDR2 SVGEGT. V was shortened by 7 bases and J by 2 bases, with 12 bases between the two germline ends. The CDR3 sequence is 13 residues long. The CDR3: CASIKTGTYEQYF. The CDR3 DNA is TGTGCCAGCATTAAAACCGGGACCTACGAGCAGTACTTC.

This clonotype was counted at least ten times. The chain recombines TRBV20-1 with TRBJ2-7; 10 positions match TRBD2. The CDR3 runs to 13 residues. The germline V gene encodes CDR1 DFQATT and CDR2 SNEGSKA (reference sequence). After removal of 5 bases from V and 4 bases from J, the junction contained 5 bases not matched to a gene. The CDR3 sequence is CSAPSAGGYEQYF. DNA for the CDR3: TGCAGTGCTCCCTCAGCGGGAGGGTACGAGCAGTACTTC.

This clonotype was found many times. V usage is TRBV7-9 and J usage is TRBJ2-7, with D maybe TRBD1 (5 bases). The V gene lost 1 base and the J gene lost 4 bases, with 17 bases spanning the gap. The germline V gene has CDR1 SEHNR and CDR2 FQNEAQ (reference sequence). The CDR3 is 16 residues long. The CDR3 loop is CASSLVGQEGDYEQYF. The CDR3 DNA is TGTGCCAGCAGCTTAGTCGGTCAAGAAGGGGATTACGAGCAGTACTTC.

There are many counts of this clonotype. The V and J genes are TRBV12-3 or TRBV12-4 and TRBJ2-2, with 11 bases identical to TRBD1. The CDR3 runs to 17 residues. Trimming removed 6 bases from V and 6 bases from J; junction bases left unmatched: 12. CDR3 DNA sequence: TGTGCCAGCAGCTCCGGGACAGGGGGAATGGTCGCCGGGGAGCTGTTTTTT. It codes for CASSSGTGGMVAGELFF.

This clonotype was detected only once. V is TRBV6-1 and J is TRBJ1-1; 7 bases align to TRBD1. In germline, CDR1 is MNHNS, CDR2 SASEGT. The CDR3 length is 14 residues. V was clipped by 6 bases and J by 2 bases; unmatched bases: 6. CDR3 sequence: CASRTTGKNTEAFF. CDR3 nucleotide sequence: TGTGCCAGCAGGACGACAGGGAAAAACACTGAAGCTTTCTTT.

This clonotype came up many times. The chain links TRBV29-1 to TRBJ1-1; 11 bases are shared with TRBD1. Germline V CDR1 and CDR2: SQVTM, ANQGSEA. J was trimmed by 7 bases and V by 2 bases; bases with no gene match: 6. This CDR3 is 14 amino acids long. The CDR3 sequence is CSVERDRGTSEAFF. CDR3 nucleotide sequence: TGCAGCGTTGAAAGGGACAGGGGGACGAGTGAAGCTTTCTTT.

In regard to this clonotype: A junction end diverges from the germline sequence, so it may reflect a read error. The chain couples TRBV3-1 to TRBJ2-2; D not resolved. This CDR3 spans 12 amino acids. Germline lookup yields CDR1 LGHDT and CDR2 YNNKEL (reference sequence). In nucleotides, the CDR3 is TGTGCCTGCAGCTTGAACACCGGGGAGCTGTTTTTT. Residues: CACSLNTGELFF.

This clonotype has a count of ten or more. The chain is built from TRBV11-2 and TRBJ2-1, with TRBD2 matching over 7 bases. CDR1 and CDR2 from the germline V gene are SGHAT and FQNNGV. This CDR3 is built from 15 residues. The V segment lost 4 bases and the J segment 6 bases; nucleotides outside the gene matches: 9. The CDR3 sequence: CASSSSSGGGNEQFF. In DNA, the CDR3 is TGTGCCAGCAGCTCTTCTAGCGGCGGCGGCAATGAGCAGTTCTTC.